This T cell receptor (beta chain) was found in a study of T cells in Graves' hyperthyroidism and ophthalmopathy. Trimming took 4 bases from V and 4 from J; bases not matched to a gene: 10. Per germline, CDR1 LNHDA and CDR2 SQIVND (reference sequence). This CDR3 comprises 16 residues. Amplification of TCR beta CDR3 regions was performed using RNA transcripts as template. An initial round of RT-PCR targeting the TCR CDR3 relied on the HTBI primer set. TCRdb passed the multiplex PCR reads through MiXCR, listing each CDR3 protein once. Altogether hundreds of thousands of distinct CDR3 sequences are present, just under 20% being singletons, with the ten largest covering over 45%. Clinicians diagnosed patients from clinical symptoms, serum thyroxine and TRAb, thyroid ultrasound and orbital computed tomography. Regarding the study as a whole: The blood repertoire included most of the expanded thyroid clonotypes above 0.001.

This clonotype occurred a few times. Its antigen is still unknown. The sequence came from a man aged 40-49 years with Graves' ophthalmopathy. The sample taken for sequencing was blood. This chain connects TRBV19 to TRBJ1-2, with 9 bases that match TRBD1. CDR3 region: CASSTSGTGLAYGYTF. The CDR3 DNA follows: TGTGCCAGTAGTACCTCCGGGACAGGGCTAGCCTATGGCTACACCTTC.